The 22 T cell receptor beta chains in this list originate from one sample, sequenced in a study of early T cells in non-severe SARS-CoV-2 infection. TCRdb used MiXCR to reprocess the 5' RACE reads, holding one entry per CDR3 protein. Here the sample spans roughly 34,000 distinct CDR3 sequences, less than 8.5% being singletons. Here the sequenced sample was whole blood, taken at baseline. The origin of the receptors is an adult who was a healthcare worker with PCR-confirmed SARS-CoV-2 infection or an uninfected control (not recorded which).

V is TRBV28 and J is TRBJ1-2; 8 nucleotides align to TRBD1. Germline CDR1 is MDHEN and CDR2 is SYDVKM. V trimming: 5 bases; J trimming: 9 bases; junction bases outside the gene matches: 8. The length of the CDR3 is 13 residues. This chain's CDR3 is CASSEYGTGRYTF. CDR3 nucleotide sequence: TGTGCCAGCAGTGAATACGGGACAGGCCGCTACACCTTC.

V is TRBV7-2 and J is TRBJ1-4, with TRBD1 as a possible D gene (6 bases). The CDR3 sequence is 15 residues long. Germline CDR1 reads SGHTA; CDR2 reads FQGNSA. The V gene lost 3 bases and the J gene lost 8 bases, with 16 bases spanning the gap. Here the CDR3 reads CASSFQPGVGEKLFF. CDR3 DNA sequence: TGTGCCAGCAGCTTTCAGCCAGGGGTCGGCGAAAAACTGTTTTTT.

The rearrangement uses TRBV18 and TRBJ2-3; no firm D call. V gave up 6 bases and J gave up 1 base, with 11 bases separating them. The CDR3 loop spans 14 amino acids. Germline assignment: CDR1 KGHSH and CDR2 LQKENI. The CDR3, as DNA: TGTGCCAGCTCCGGTCCGCGGCGCACAGATACGCAGTATTTT. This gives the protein CASSGPRRTDTQYF.

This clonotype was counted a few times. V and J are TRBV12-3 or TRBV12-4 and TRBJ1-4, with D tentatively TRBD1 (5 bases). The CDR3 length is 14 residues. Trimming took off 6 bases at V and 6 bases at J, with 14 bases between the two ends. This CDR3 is CASRGDGGYEKLFF. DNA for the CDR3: TGTGCCAGCAGGGGGGACGGCGGGTATGAAAAACTGTTTTTT.

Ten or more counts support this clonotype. This CDR3 is CASKTGTADEQFF. CDR3 DNA sequence: TGTGCCAGCAAGACGGGAACGGCGGATGAGCAGTTCTTC. This chain links TRBV18 with TRBJ2-1; possibly TRBD2 for D (5 bases). V was clipped by 8 bases and J by 8 bases, with 16 bases between them. The CDR3 extends over 13 amino acids. CDR1 KGHSH and CDR2 LQKENI come from the germline V gene.

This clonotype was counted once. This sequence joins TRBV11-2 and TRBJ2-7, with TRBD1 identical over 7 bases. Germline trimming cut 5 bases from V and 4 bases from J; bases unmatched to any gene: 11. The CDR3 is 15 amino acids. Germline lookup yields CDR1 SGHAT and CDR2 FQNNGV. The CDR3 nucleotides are TGTGCCAGCAGCCGGCTCGACGGACAGGCTTACGAGCAGTACTTC. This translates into CASSRLDGQAYEQYF.

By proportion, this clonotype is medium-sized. The CDR3 reads CASSQAPGTNYGYTF. CDR3 nucleotides: TGCGCCAGCAGCCAAGCCCCAGGGACTAACTATGGCTACACCTTC. V and J are TRBV4-3 and TRBJ1-2; possible D gene TRBD1, 5 bases. This CDR3 has 15 amino acids. V lost 1 base, J lost 0 bases, and 9 bases lay in between. Germline V gene sequence: CDR1 LGHNA, CDR2 YSLEER.

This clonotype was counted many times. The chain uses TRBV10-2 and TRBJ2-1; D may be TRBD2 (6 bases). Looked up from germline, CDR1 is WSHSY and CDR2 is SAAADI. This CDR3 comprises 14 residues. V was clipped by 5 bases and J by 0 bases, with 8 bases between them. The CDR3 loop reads CASSSGPSYNEQFF. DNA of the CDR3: TGCGCCAGCAGTAGCGGGCCCTCCTACAATGAGCAGTTCTTC.

The CDR3 loop reads CSARDGSGRVPVSEQFF. CDR3 in DNA: TGCAGTGCTAGAGATGGTAGCGGGAGGGTCCCAGTTAGTGAGCAGTTCTTC. This sequence joins TRBV20-1 and TRBJ2-1, with 11 bases matching TRBD2. Germline assignment: CDR1 DFQATT and CDR2 SNEGSKA (reference sequence). Trimming cost V 0 bases and J 9 bases; bases outside gene matches: 13. The CDR3 is 17 amino acids.

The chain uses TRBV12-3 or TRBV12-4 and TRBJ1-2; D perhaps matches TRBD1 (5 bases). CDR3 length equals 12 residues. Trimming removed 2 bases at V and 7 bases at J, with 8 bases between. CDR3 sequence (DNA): TGTGCCAGCAGTTTAAGGGGATCTGGCTACACCTTC. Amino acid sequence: CASSLRGSGYTF.

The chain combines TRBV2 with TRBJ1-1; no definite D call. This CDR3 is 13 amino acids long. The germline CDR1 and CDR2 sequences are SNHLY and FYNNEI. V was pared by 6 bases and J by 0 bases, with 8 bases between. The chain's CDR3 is CASRRHLNTEAFF. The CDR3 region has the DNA TGTGCCAGCAGGAGACACTTGAACACTGAAGCTTTCTTT. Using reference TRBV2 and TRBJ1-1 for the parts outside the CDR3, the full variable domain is EPEVTQTPSHQVTQMGQEVILRCVPISNHLYFYWYRQILGQKVEFLVSFYNNEISEKSEIFDDQFSVERPDGSNFTLKIRSTKLEDSAMYFCASRRHLNTEAFFGQGTRLTVV.

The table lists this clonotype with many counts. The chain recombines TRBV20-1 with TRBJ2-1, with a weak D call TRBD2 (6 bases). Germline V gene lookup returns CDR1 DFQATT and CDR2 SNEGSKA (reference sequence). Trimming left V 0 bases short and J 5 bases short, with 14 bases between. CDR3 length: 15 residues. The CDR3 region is CSARDGGGVDNEQFF. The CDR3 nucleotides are TGCAGTGCTAGAGATGGAGGAGGGGTAGACAATGAGCAGTTCTTC.

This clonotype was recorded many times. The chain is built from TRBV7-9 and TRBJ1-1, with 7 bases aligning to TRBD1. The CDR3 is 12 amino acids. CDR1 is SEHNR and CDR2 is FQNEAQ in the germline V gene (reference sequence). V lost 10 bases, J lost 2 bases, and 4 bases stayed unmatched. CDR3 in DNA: TGTGCCACAGGACAGGCCAACACTGAAGCTTTCTTT. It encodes CATGQANTEAFF.

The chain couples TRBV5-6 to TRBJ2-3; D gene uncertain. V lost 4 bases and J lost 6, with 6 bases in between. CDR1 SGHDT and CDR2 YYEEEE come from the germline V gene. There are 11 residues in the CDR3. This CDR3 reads CASSQGDTQYF. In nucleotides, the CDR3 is TGTGCCAGCAGCCAAGGTGATACGCAGTATTTT. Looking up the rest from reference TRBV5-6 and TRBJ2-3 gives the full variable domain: DAGVTQSPTHLIKTRGQQVTLRCSPKSGHDTVSWYQQALGQGPQFIFQYYEEEERQRGNFPDRFSGHQFPNYSSELNVNALLLGDSALYLCASSQGDTQYFGPGTRLTVL.

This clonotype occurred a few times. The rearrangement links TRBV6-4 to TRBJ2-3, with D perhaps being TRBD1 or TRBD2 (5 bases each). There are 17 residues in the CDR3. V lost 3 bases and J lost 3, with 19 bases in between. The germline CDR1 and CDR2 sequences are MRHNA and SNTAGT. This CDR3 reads CASSEEHGTELTDTQYF. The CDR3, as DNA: TGTGCCAGCAGTGAAGAGCACGGGACGGAGCTTACAGATACGCAGTATTTT.

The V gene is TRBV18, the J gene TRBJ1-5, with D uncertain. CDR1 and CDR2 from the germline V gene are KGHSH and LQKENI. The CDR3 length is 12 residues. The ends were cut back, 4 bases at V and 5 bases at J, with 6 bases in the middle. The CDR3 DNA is TGTGCCAGCTCACATCCAGATCAGCCCCAGCATTTT. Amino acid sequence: CASSHPDQPQHF.

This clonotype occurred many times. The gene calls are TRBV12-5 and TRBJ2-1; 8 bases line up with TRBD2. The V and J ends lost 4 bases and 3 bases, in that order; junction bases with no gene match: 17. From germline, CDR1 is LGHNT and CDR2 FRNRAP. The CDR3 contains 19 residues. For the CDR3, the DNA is TGTGCTAGTGGTTCTACAGAGACACTAGCGGTCCTTAGCTACAATGAGCAGTTCTTC. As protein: CASGSTETLAVLSYNEQFF.

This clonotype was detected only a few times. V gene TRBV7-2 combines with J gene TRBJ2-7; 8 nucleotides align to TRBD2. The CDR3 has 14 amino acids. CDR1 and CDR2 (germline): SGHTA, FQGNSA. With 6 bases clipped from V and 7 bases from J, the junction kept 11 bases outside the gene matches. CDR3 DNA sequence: TGTGCCAGCAGGGAGACAGGACTAGCCGGGGAGCAGTACTTC. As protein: CASRETGLAGEQYF.

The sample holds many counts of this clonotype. DNA for the CDR3: TGTGCCAGCTCACCAAGCTCAGTAGGACAGCCCCAGCATTTT. Residues: CASSPSSVGQPQHF. The rearrangement joins TRBV18 to TRBJ1-5; the D is unclear. The V gene's germline CDR1 is KGHSH and CDR2 LQKENI. CDR3 length: 14 amino acids. V lost 2 bases, J lost 7 bases, and 12 bases lay in between. The complete variable domain, with remaining parts taken from reference TRBV18 and TRBJ1-5, reads NAGVMQNPRHLVRRRGQEARLRCSPMKGHSHVYWYRQLPEEGLKFMVYLQKENIIDESGMPKERFSAEFPKEGPSILRIQQVVRGDSAAYFCASSPSSVGQPQHFGDGTRLSIL.

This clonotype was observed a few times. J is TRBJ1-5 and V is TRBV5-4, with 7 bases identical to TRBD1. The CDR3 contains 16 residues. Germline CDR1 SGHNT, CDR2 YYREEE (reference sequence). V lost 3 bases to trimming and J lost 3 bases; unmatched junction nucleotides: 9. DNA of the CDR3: TGTGCCAGCAGCTCACTTCCCGGGACAGCCAATCAGCCCCAGCATTTT. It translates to CASSSLPGTANQPQHF.

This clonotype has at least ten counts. This CDR3 reads CASSLAGVAKNIQYF. The CDR3 bases are TGTGCCAGCAGTTTGGCGGGAGTAGCCAAAAACATTCAGTACTTC. The chain couples TRBV12-3 or TRBV12-4 to TRBJ2-4; 7 bases align to TRBD2. Losses at the gene ends were 3 bases for V and 0 bases for J; bases not matched to a gene: 2. This CDR3 has 15 residues.

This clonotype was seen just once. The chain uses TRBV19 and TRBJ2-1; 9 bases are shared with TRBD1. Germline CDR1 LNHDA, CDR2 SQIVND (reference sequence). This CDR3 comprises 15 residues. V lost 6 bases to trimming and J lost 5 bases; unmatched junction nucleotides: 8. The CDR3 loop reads CASSRSGTGNNEQFF. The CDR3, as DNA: TGTGCCAGTAGCCGGTCCGGGACAGGGAACAATGAGCAGTTCTTC.